A single sample is the source of the 14 T cell receptor beta chains below, sequenced in a study of blood T cell repertoires in COVID-19. Method: immunoSEQ multiplex PCR; TCRdb's copy keeps in-frame clones and lacks some. The sample holds 150,000 to 200,000 clones, approximately 86% seen once. Sequencing used peripheral blood. All receptors derive from a man between 65 and 85 years old with acute or convalescent COVID-19.

The chain has TRBV29-1 and TRBJ2-7, with 9 nucleotides matching TRBD2. CDR3 length: 14 residues. Germline assignment: CDR1 SQVTM and CDR2 ANQGSEA. The V and J ends lost 4 bases and 2 bases, in that order; junction bases with no gene match: 6. As DNA, the CDR3 is TGCAGCGTTGCGGGTAGCGGGAGACCCTACGAGCAGTACTTC. As protein: CSVAGSGRPYEQYF.

This clone came up a few times. J is TRBJ1-2 and V is TRBV19, with D possibly matching TRBD1 (5 bases). V lost 6 bases and J lost 8, with 19 bases in between. Germline V CDR1 and CDR2: LNHDA, SQIVND (reference sequence). CDR3 length equals 14 residues. DNA for the CDR3: TGTGCCAGTAGATCTCCTACCGCAGGGCAGGGCTACACCTTC. The encoded protein is CASRSPTAGQGYTF. Full variable domain (missing parts from reference TRBV19 and TRBJ1-2): DGGITQSPKYLFRKEGQNVTLSCEQNLNHDAMYWYRQDPGQGLRLIYYSQIVNDFQKGDIAEGYSVSREKKESFPLTVTSAQKNPTAFYLCASRSPTAGQGYTFGSGTRLTVV.

Notes on this clone: The sample holds other DNA sequences that translate to the same CDR3. The DNA for the CDR3 is TGCGCCAGCAGCTTGGGCAGCTCTGGGGCCAACGTCCTGACTTTC. This translates into CASSLGSSGANVLTF. The chain links TRBV5-1 to TRBJ2-6; D uncertain. Trimming took off 0 bases at V and 0 bases at J, with 4 bases between the two ends. Germline assignment: CDR1 SGHRS and CDR2 YFSETQ. The length of the CDR3 is 15 residues.

The chain is built from TRBV29-1 and TRBJ1-1, with D unresolved. Trimming shortened V by 8 bases and J by 1 base, and 20 bases separated the two germline ends. Germline V gene sequence: CDR1 SQVTM, CDR2 ANQGSEA. This CDR3 has 15 amino acids. The CDR3 DNA is TGCAGCCCCCCCGGCGGGGTGATAGGGAACACTGAAGCTTTCTTT. Translated: CSPPGGVIGNTEAFF.

This clone was seen once. The chain uses TRBV12-2 and TRBJ2-7; the table calls TRBD2, which could not be checked here. TRBV12-2 counts as a pseudogene. This CDR3 is built from 15 residues. The CDR3 nucleotides are TGTGCAAGTCGCTTCACTAGCGGGAGTAGGCATGAGCAGTACTTC. It translates to CASRFTSGSRHEQYF.

The CDR3 loop reads CASRRGAAEAFF. Written as DNA, the CDR3 is TGTGCCAGCCGTCGGGGAGCGGCTGAAGCTTTCTTT. J is TRBJ1-1 and V is TRBV25-1; no clear D gene. Trimming shortened V by 8 bases and J by 6 bases, and 13 bases separated the two germline ends. The V gene's germline CDR1 is MGHDK and CDR2 SYGVNS. CDR3 length equals 12 residues.

The V gene is TRBV2, the J gene TRBJ2-7; the match to TRBD2 covers 12 bases. Germline CDR1 is SNHLY and CDR2 is FYNNEI. V was clipped by 6 bases and J by 5 bases; unmatched bases: 5. There are 14 residues in the CDR3. The CDR3 loop is CASRPGLAGHEQYF. CDR3 DNA sequence: TGTGCCAGCAGACCGGGACTAGCGGGTCACGAGCAGTACTTC.

V and J are TRBV4-3 and TRBJ1-1; 7 bases line up with TRBD1. Germline V gene sequence: CDR1 LGHNA, CDR2 YSLEER. V lost 0 bases and J lost 3; bases outside the gene matches: 4. This CDR3 comprises 15 residues. The CDR3 nucleotides read TGCGCCAGCAGCCAAGAATCCAGGGGGGACACTGAAGCTTTCTTT. This sequence encodes CASSQESRGDTEAFF.

The gene calls are TRBV5-4 and TRBJ1-1; no reliable D call. Germline CDR1 reads SGHNT; CDR2 reads YYREEE (reference sequence). The CDR3 loop spans 13 amino acids. V lost 4 bases to trimming and J lost 4 bases, with 11 bases between them. Here the CDR3 DNA reads TGTGCCAGCAGCGCAAAGGAGAGCACTGAAGCTTTCTTT. Protein product: CASSAKESTEAFF.

The J gene is TRBJ2-5, the V gene TRBV9; 9 bases line up with TRBD1. The junction had 9 bases not matched to a gene; V was cut back by 4 bases and J by 5 bases. CDR3 length: 15 amino acids. CDR1 is SGDLS and CDR2 is YYNGEE in the germline V gene. The CDR3 coding sequence is TGTGCCAGCAGCACGGGATTGGGACAGGGCGAGACCCAGTACTTC. Its protein is CASSTGLGQGETQYF.

The rearrangement links TRBV2 to TRBJ2-3; 9 nucleotides align to TRBD2. CDR3 size: 16 residues. J lost 4 bases, V lost 6 bases, and 11 bases had no gene match. Germline CDR1 reads SNHLY; CDR2 reads FYNNEI. The CDR3 DNA reads TGTGCCAGCAGGGAAAGACTAGCGGATGGGGCAGATACGCAGTATTTT. The encoded protein is CASRERLADGADTQYF.

V gene TRBV23-1 combines with J gene TRBJ1-5; D perhaps matches TRBD1 (6 bases). TRBV23-1 is annotated as an ORF whose role is uncertain. The CDR3 totals 15 residues. Trimming cost V 7 bases and J 2 bases, with 15 bases left between them. CDR3 sequence (DNA): TGCGCCAGCAATACAGGGTTTTGTCGCAATCAGCCCCAGCATTTT. It specifies CASNTGFCRNQPQHF.

The chain employs TRBV9 and TRBJ1-3, with D unresolved. This CDR3 spans 14 amino acids. The V gene's germline CDR1 is SGDLS and CDR2 YYNGEE. V lost 4 bases and J 4 bases, leaving 12 bases between the germline ends. This CDR3 is CASSSRSAGNTIYF. The CDR3 region has the DNA TGTGCCAGCAGCTCCAGAAGCGCCGGAAACACCATATATTTT.

This chain links TRBV19 with TRBJ2-1; 10 bases line up with TRBD2. Per germline, CDR1 LNHDA and CDR2 SQIVND (reference sequence). V lost 1 base, J lost 4 bases, and 4 bases stayed unmatched. CDR3 length equals 16 residues. The CDR3 coding sequence is TGTGCCAGTAGTATAGCCCGACTAGCGGGTTACAATGAGCAGTTCTTC. This encodes CASSIARLAGYNEQFF.